These 8 T cell receptor beta chains were sequenced from one sample in a study of cytomegalovirus exposure and HLA in healthy donors (dated by TCRdb to the late 2010s). The method behind the library was the immunoSEQ multiplex PCR assay. The multiplex PCR relied on a mix of 60 forward primers for TCR Vbeta segments and 13 reverse primers for TCR Jbeta segments. This immuneACCESS table, as held by TCRdb, lists in-frame sequences with V and J called but not all clones. Of the missing ones, under half trace to an unresolved V gene in checked studies; the others have no known cause. A total of over 130,000 clones appear in this sample, roughly 86% of them only once. Of the sample, more than 0.5% is held by the ten largest clones. Sequencing input: PBMCs. These receptors were taken from a woman between 40 and 50 years old in good health and CMV-seronegative.

The chain links TRBV7-9 to TRBJ2-7, with TRBD2 matching 7 bases. This CDR3 is built from 14 residues. Germline lookup yields CDR1 SEHNR and CDR2 FQNEAQ (reference sequence). V gave up 8 bases and J gave up 2 bases; unmatched junction bases: 9. The CDR3 bases are TGTGCCAGCTTAGAGGCGGGGGAGGCCTACGAGCAGTACTTC. This sequence encodes CASLEAGEAYEQYF.

This rearrangement joins TRBV19 to TRBJ2-3, with 10 bases lining up with TRBD2. The CDR3 runs to 16 residues. V shed 5 bases and J 2 bases; nucleotides not matched to a gene: 7. In germline, CDR1 is LNHDA, CDR2 SQIVND (reference sequence). The DNA of the CDR3 is TGTGCCAGTAGTCCCGCTAGCGGGAGCAACACAGATACGCAGTATTTT. Its translation is CASSPASGSNTDTQYF.

The CDR3 reads CASSNPGLEETQYF. CDR3 DNA: TGTGCCAGCAGTAACCCGGGACTAGAAGAGACCCAGTACTTC. The chain employs TRBV6-1 and TRBJ2-5; 8 nucleotides match TRBD2. Germline assignment: CDR1 MNHNS and CDR2 SASEGT. CDR3 length: 14 amino acids. V dropped 5 bases and J dropped 3; count of bases not matched to a gene: 5.

This rearrangement joins TRBV6-1 to TRBJ1-1; TRBD1 might be the D (5 bases). Trimming removed 6 bases at V and 0 bases at J, with 14 bases between. The CDR3 length is 15 residues. The germline V gene encodes CDR1 MNHNS and CDR2 SASEGT. CDR3 in DNA: TGTGCCAGCAGACTCCTGACAGAAGTGAACACTGAAGCTTTCTTT. Its protein is CASRLLTEVNTEAFF.

V is TRBV6-5 and J is TRBJ1-2; TRBD1 aligns across 7 bases. Germline V lookup: CDR1 MNHEY, CDR2 SVGAGI. This CDR3 is built from 13 residues. V lost 5 bases, J lost 5 bases, and 5 bases stayed unmatched. The CDR3 protein is CASSLGGYYGYTF. The CDR3 DNA follows: TGTGCCAGCAGTCTAGGGGGCTATTATGGCTACACCTTC.

V is TRBV28 and J is TRBJ2-1, with 7 nucleotides matching TRBD2. V dropped 4 bases and J dropped 5; count of bases not matched to a gene: 11. Germline loops: CDR1 MDHEN, CDR2 SYDVKM. The CDR3 spans 16 residues. The CDR3, as DNA: TGTGCCAGCAGTTCCAGAGCTAGCGGATCCCACAATGAGCAGTTCTTC. It codes for CASSSRASGSHNEQFF.

This sequence joins TRBV5-1 and TRBJ2-3; D is unresolved. CDR1 SGHRS and CDR2 YFSETQ come from the germline V gene. The CDR3 is 13 residues long. V gave up 5 bases and J gave up 2 bases, with 9 bases separating them. The CDR3 DNA reads as TGCGCCAGCAGTTATTCTTACACAGATACGCAGTATTTT. Translating gives CASSYSYTDTQYF.

The rearrangement joins TRBV19 to TRBJ2-7; a possible D gene is TRBD2 (5 bases). Germline CDR1 is LNHDA and CDR2 is SQIVND (reference sequence). V lost 8 bases, J lost 7 bases, and 15 bases lay in between. There are 12 residues in the CDR3. The CDR3 is CASLSQRGEQYF. The DNA for the CDR3 is TGTGCCAGTCTTTCCCAGCGAGGGGAGCAGTACTTC.